Listed here are 27 T cell receptor beta chains from one sample, sequenced in a study of beta chain features in type 1 diabetes. What was sequenced were expressed TCRB transcripts, since all of the isolated RNA had been reverse transcribed. Using immunoSEQ multiplex PCR, the repertoire was profiled, and TCRdb retains in-frame clones only, with some absent. The sample has approximately 270,000 clones, approximately 15% seen once; the top ten hold more than 0.015%. Study findings and constraints: Significant though moderate, a shortening of TCRB CDR3s appeared in all four CD4+ subsets of Type 1 diabetes patients.

Their target antigens are unknown. Sequencing used naive CD4+ T cells from blood. Receptors originate from a man aged 25 to 40 with type 1 diabetes.

The rearrangement links TRBV18 to TRBJ1-1; perhaps TRBD1 as D (6 bases). The germline V gene has CDR1 KGHSH and CDR2 LQKENI. The CDR3 is 16 amino acids. V was shortened by 1 base and J by 6 bases, with 18 bases between the two germline ends. CDR3 sequence reads: CASSPLDSKSAAEAFF. CDR3 DNA: TGTGCCAGCTCACCACTGGACAGTAAATCGGCCGCTGAAGCTTTCTTT.

The rearrangement joins TRBV4-1 to TRBJ1-1; 7 nucleotides agree with TRBD1. The V segment lost 3 bases and the J segment 4 bases; nucleotides outside the gene matches: 8. CDR1 MGHRA and CDR2 YSYEKL come from the germline V gene. CDR3 size: 15 residues. The CDR3 here is CASSHSSHRGTEAFF. The CDR3 nucleotides read TGCGCCAGCAGCCATTCCTCCCACAGGGGCACTGAAGCTTTCTTT.

V gene TRBV7-2 combines with J gene TRBJ1-1, with TRBD1 identical over 8 bases. Trimming cost V 2 bases and J 2 bases; bases outside gene matches: 4. Germline V gives CDR1 SGHTA, CDR2 FQGNSA. The CDR3 sequence is 15 residues long. In DNA, the CDR3 is TGTGCCAGCAGCTTACTAGGACAGGGTAACACTGAAGCTTTCTTT. Translated, it gives CASSLLGQGNTEAFF. Using reference TRBV7-2 and TRBJ1-1 for the parts outside the CDR3, the full variable domain is GAGVSQSPSNKVTEKGKDVELRCDPISGHTALYWYRQSLGQGLEFLIYFQGNSAPDKSGLPSDRFSAERTGGSVSTLTIQRTQQEDSAVYLCASSLLGQGNTEAFFGQGTRLTVV.

This clone was detected a few times. This chain uses TRBV29-1 with TRBJ1-1; 9 nucleotides line up with TRBD1. J lost 1 base, V lost 4 bases, and 4 bases had no gene match. Germline CDR1 and CDR2: SQVTM and ANQGSEA. The CDR3 totals 14 residues. The CDR3 region has the DNA TGCAGCGTTGGGTTGGACAGGGGGAACACTGAAGCTTTCTTT. Translating it yields CSVGLDRGNTEAFF.

J is TRBJ2-3 and V is TRBV29-1, with unresolved D. The CDR3 contains 10 residues. With 2 bases removed from V and 6 bases from J, the gap between germline ends came to 3 bases. Germline assignment: CDR1 SQVTM and CDR2 ANQGSEA. CDR3 DNA sequence: TGCAGCGTTGAACAGGATACGCAGTATTTT. This encodes CSVEQDTQYF.

V gene TRBV7-2 combines with J gene TRBJ2-1; 7 positions match TRBD2. The CDR3 loop spans 17 amino acids. J lost 0 bases, V lost 4 bases, and 9 bases had no gene match. Germline-derived CDR1 and CDR2 are SGHTA and FQGNSA. The CDR3 region is CASSSPLGGSSYNEQFF. The CDR3 nucleotides are TGTGCCAGCAGCTCCCCCTTGGGGGGGAGCTCCTACAATGAGCAGTTCTTC.

The chain has TRBV29-1 and TRBJ1-1, with D unresolved. CDR1 and CDR2 from the germline V gene are SQVTM and ANQGSEA. This CDR3 is 13 amino acids long. Deletions cut 4 bases from V and 5 bases from J, with 14 bases between. CDR3 loop: CSVATDWRTEAFF. CDR3 coding DNA: TGCAGCGTTGCGACGGACTGGAGGACTGAAGCTTTCTTT.

This clone was counted between two and nine times. V and J are TRBV10-3 and TRBJ1-3; TRBD1 agrees at 9 bases. With V trimmed by 7 bases and J by 0 bases, 10 bases remained unmatched. Germline lookup yields CDR1 ENHRY and CDR2 SYGVKD. The length of the CDR3 is 17 residues. The DNA of the CDR3 is TGTGCCATCAAAGGGACAGGGCAATCGACCTCTGGAAACACCATATATTTT. As protein: CAIKGTGQSTSGNTIYF.

This clone was picked up a small number of times. The V and J genes are TRBV6-6 and TRBJ1-2; TRBD1 might be the D (5 bases). V was pared by 4 bases and J by 2 bases, with 14 bases between. The CDR3 covers 15 residues. Germline V gene sequence: CDR1 MNHNY, CDR2 SVGAGI (reference sequence). The CDR3 sequence is CASSSPGDGNYGYTF. The CDR3 region has the DNA TGTGCCAGCAGTTCCCCGGGGGACGGGAACTATGGCTACACCTTC.

This clone was seen more than once but under ten times. The chain couples TRBV6-5 to TRBJ2-3; 12 bases match TRBD2. From germline, CDR1 is MNHEY and CDR2 SVGAGI. The CDR3 contains 16 residues. J gave up 0 bases and V 4 bases, and 2 bases lay outside the gene matches. Here the CDR3 reads CASSLTSGGSTDTQYF. Here the CDR3 DNA reads TGTGCCAGCAGTTTAACTAGCGGGGGGAGCACAGATACGCAGTATTTT.

The chain couples TRBV28 to TRBJ1-5, with D perhaps matching TRBD1 (6 bases). CDR3 length: 13 residues. Germline V gives CDR1 MDHEN, CDR2 SYDVKM. Between the trimmed V and J ends, which lost 4 bases and 5 bases, there was a span of 9 bases. DNA for the CDR3: TGTGCCAGCAGTTCGGGGGGCTATCAGCCCCAGCATTTT. Its translation: CASSSGGYQPQHF.

A few counts support this clone. The chain links TRBV9 to TRBJ1-3, with unresolved D. Germline V gene data show CDR1 as SGDLS and CDR2 as YYNGEE. The V end was cut by 4 bases, the J end by 2 bases, with 16 bases between. CDR3 size: 16 residues. This CDR3 is CASSMSVLATGNTIYF. The CDR3 DNA is TGTGCCAGCAGCATGTCGGTACTCGCGACTGGAAACACCATATATTTT.

The rearrangement links TRBV19 to TRBJ1-5; 7 bases agree with TRBD1. Germline values: CDR1 LNHDA, CDR2 SQIVND (reference sequence). Trimming removed 3 bases from V and 3 bases from J; junction bases left unmatched: 8. The length of the CDR3 is 16 residues. CDR3 DNA: TGTGCCAGTAGTATTATTGGCAGGGGGTCCAATCAGCCCCAGCATTTT. Translation: CASSIIGRGSNQPQHF.

This clone was seen a few times. V gene TRBV28 combines with J gene TRBJ2-3; 7 bases match TRBD2. The germline CDR1 and CDR2 sequences are MDHEN and SYDVKM. V lost 6 bases, J lost 6 bases, and 9 bases stayed unmatched. The CDR3 consists of 14 residues. CDR3 protein: CASSPSGVRDTQYF. In nucleotides, the CDR3 is TGTGCCAGCAGCCCAAGCGGGGTTAGGGATACGCAGTATTTT.

Only a few counts were recorded for this clone. The chain links TRBV29-1 to TRBJ2-7; 7 bases agree with TRBD1. Trimming removed 7 bases from V and 2 bases from J; junction bases left unmatched: 5. Per germline, CDR1 SQVTM and CDR2 ANQGSEA. This CDR3 comprises 12 residues. CDR3 in DNA: TGCAGCGCCGGGGACAGCCCCTACGAGCAGTACTTC. Its translation is CSAGDSPYEQYF.

This clone occurred a few times. The chain couples TRBV4-3 to TRBJ1-5; 7 bases fit TRBD1. Germline CDR1 LGHNA, CDR2 YSLEER. The CDR3 has 15 amino acids. V lost 0 bases to trimming and J lost 5 bases; unmatched junction nucleotides: 4. The CDR3 spells CASSQDLTGYQPQHF. CDR3 bases: TGCGCCAGCAGCCAAGACTTGACAGGGTATCAGCCCCAGCATTTT.

This clone was observed a handful of times. The rearrangement joins TRBV7-8 to TRBJ2-7; unclear D gene. Trimming took 4 bases from V and 2 from J, leaving 18 bases between them. The CDR3 totals 16 residues. Per germline, CDR1 SGHVS and CDR2 FQNEAQ. CDR3 protein: CASSSRYTRAPYEQYF. CDR3 DNA: TGTGCCAGCAGCTCGCGGTACACACGTGCCCCCTACGAGCAGTACTTC.

The chain employs TRBV4-2 and TRBJ1-1; TRBD1 is a possible D gene (5 bases). CDR1 and CDR2 (germline): LGHNA, YNFKEQ. Trimming stripped 2 bases from V and 0 bases from J, with 10 bases between. The CDR3 sequence is 15 residues long. The CDR3 bases are TGTGCCAGCAGCCAATCCGGGGGGATGAACACTGAAGCTTTCTTT. Its translation is CASSQSGGMNTEAFF.

This clone was detected only a few times. V gene TRBV9 combines with J gene TRBJ2-1; no definite D call. CDR3 size: 15 residues. Germline V gene sequence: CDR1 SGDLS, CDR2 YYNGEE. V lost 0 bases and J 9 bases, leaving 16 bases between the germline ends. The CDR3 reads CASSVAGLVGFEQFF. Written as DNA, the CDR3 is TGTGCCAGCAGCGTAGCAGGCCTCGTGGGTTTTGAGCAGTTCTTC.

A remark on this clone: The same CDR3 can be traced to other DNA sequences in this sample. The chain has TRBV5-1 and TRBJ2-3; TRBD2 might be the D (6 bases). Trimming stripped 2 bases from V and 2 bases from J, with 9 bases between. CDR1 SGHRS and CDR2 YFSETQ come from the germline V gene. The CDR3 contains 14 residues. CDR3 in amino acids: CASSLAGPTDTQYF. For the CDR3, the DNA is TGCGCCAGCAGCTTAGCGGGTCCCACAGATACGCAGTATTTT.

Only a few counts were recorded for this clone. This chain connects TRBV18 to TRBJ2-5, with 9 bases fitting TRBD2. The CDR3 covers 15 residues. Germline assignment: CDR1 KGHSH and CDR2 LQKENI. The junction had 2 bases not matched to a gene; V was cut back by 3 bases and J by 0 bases. CDR3: CASSPRTSDQETQYF. The DNA for the CDR3 is TGTGCCAGCTCACCTAGGACTAGCGACCAAGAGACCCAGTACTTC.

The J gene is TRBJ2-1, the V gene TRBV7-2; a possible D gene is TRBD2 (6 bases). The CDR3 loop spans 13 amino acids. Germline assignment: CDR1 SGHTA and CDR2 FQGNSA. Trimming stripped 10 bases from V and 0 bases from J, with 10 bases between. The chain's CDR3 is CATGRGSYNEQFF. CDR3 in DNA: TGTGCCACTGGGCGGGGCTCCTACAATGAGCAGTTCTTC.

This clone showed up just a few times. The rearrangement uses TRBV2 and TRBJ1-2; D may be TRBD1 (6 bases). CDR1 SNHLY and CDR2 FYNNEI come from the germline V gene. The CDR3 is made up of 13 amino acids. V lost 6 bases, J lost 4 bases, and 12 bases lay in between. The CDR3 nucleotides read TGTGCCAGCAGCAGGGACAATGGCTATGGCTACACCTTC. Its protein is CASSRDNGYGYTF.

The chain couples TRBV7-9 to TRBJ1-1; perhaps TRBD1 as D (6 bases). CDR1 and CDR2 from the germline V gene are SEHNR and FQNEAQ (reference sequence). The CDR3 consists of 13 residues. V lost 6 bases to trimming and J lost 8 bases, with 16 bases between them. The CDR3 sequence is CASRRSTGYEAFF. CDR3 nucleotides: TGTGCCAGCAGACGCTCGACAGGATACGAAGCTTTCTTT.

The gene calls are TRBV18 and TRBJ1-1; D ambiguous. The V gene's germline CDR1 is KGHSH and CDR2 LQKENI. V lost 10 bases to trimming and J lost 3 bases, with 15 bases between them. The CDR3 has 13 amino acids. This chain's CDR3 is CATGEGRDTEAFF. DNA for the CDR3: TGTGCCACCGGGGAGGGCCGGGACACTGAAGCTTTCTTT.

The chain is built from TRBV5-1 and TRBJ2-1, with a weak D call TRBD2 (6 bases). The CDR3 totals 16 residues. Germline CDR1 is SGHRS and CDR2 is YFSETQ. Between the trimmed V and J ends, which lost 0 bases and 3 bases, there was a span of 13 bases. The CDR3 here is CASSLAGDSGYNEQFF. The CDR3 region has the DNA TGCGCCAGCAGCTTGGCCGGCGATAGCGGCTACAATGAGCAGTTCTTC.

This clone was counted only a few times. The J gene is TRBJ2-1, the V gene TRBV11-2; TRBD1 matches 11 bases. CDR3 size: 14 residues. V trimming: 10 bases; J trimming: 9 bases; junction bases outside the gene matches: 11. Germline CDR1 is SGHAT and CDR2 is FQNNGV. CDR3: CATGPGQGGTEQFF. CDR3 DNA: TGTGCCACCGGACCGGGACAGGGGGGCACTGAGCAGTTCTTC.